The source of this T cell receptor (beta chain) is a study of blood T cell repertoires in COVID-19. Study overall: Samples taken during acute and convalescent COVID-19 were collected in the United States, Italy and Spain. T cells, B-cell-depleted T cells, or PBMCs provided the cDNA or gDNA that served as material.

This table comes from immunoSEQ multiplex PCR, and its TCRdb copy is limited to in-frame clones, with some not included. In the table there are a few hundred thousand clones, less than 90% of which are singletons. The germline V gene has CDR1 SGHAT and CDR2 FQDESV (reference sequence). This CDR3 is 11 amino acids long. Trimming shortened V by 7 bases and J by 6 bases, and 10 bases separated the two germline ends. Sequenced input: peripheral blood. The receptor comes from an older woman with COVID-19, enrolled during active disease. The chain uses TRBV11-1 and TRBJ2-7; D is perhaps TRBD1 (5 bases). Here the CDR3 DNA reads TGTGCCAGCACCCCAGGGCGCGAGCAGTACTTC. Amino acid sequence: CASTPGREQYF. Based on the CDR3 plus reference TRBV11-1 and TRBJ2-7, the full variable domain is EAEVAQSPRYKITEKSQAVAFWCDPISGHATLYWYRQILGQGPELLVQFQDESVVDDSQLPKDRFSAERLKGVDSTLKIQPAELGDSAMYLCASTPGREQYFGPGTRLTVT.